This T cell receptor (beta chain) derives from a study of CDR3 diversity in severe acne. From the PCR reads, TCRdb called clonotypes with MiXCR, one entry per CDR3 protein. In the table there are fewer than 90,000 distinct CDR3 sequences, 50% to 65% of which are singletons. There are many counts of this clonotype. Sequencing was done on a sample of blood. This clonotype was obtained from a male donor in good health, without acne.

The DNA for the CDR3 is TGTGCCACCAGTGACCCCGGACTAGCGGGGTACAATGAGCAGTTCTTC. It yields the protein CATSDPGLAGYNEQFF. The rearrangement joins TRBV24-1 to TRBJ2-1; TRBD2 matches 12 bases. The CDR3 is made up of 16 amino acids. Germline CDR1 is KGHDR and CDR2 is SFDVKD. V lost 4 bases, J lost 4 bases, and 4 bases stayed unmatched.